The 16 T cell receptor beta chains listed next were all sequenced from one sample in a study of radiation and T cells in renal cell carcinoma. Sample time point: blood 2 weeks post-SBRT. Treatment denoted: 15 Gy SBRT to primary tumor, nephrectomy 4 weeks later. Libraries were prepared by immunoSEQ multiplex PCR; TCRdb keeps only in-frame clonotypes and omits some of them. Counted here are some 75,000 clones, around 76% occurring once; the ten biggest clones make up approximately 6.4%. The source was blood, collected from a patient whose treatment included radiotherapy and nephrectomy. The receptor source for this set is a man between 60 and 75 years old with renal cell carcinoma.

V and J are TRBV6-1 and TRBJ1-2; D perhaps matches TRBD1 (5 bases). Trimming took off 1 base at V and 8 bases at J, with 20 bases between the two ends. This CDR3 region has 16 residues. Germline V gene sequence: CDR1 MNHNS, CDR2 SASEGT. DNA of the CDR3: TGTGCCAGCAGTGAAGAGGCGATCTCAGGGATGAGGGGCTACACCTTC. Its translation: CASSEEAISGMRGYTF.

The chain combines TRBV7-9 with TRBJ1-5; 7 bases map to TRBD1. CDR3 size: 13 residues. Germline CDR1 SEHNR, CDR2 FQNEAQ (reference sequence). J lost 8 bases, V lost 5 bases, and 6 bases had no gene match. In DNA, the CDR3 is TGTGCCAGCAGCCCGAGGGACAGCAAGCCCCAGCATTTT. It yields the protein CASSPRDSKPQHF.

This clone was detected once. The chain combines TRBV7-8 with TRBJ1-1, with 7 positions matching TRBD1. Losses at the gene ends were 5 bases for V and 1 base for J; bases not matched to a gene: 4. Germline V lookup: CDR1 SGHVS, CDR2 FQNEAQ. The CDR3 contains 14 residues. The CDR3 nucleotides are TGTGCCAGCAGCAGGGGACAGAGGAACACTGAAGCTTTCTTT. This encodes CASSRGQRNTEAFF.

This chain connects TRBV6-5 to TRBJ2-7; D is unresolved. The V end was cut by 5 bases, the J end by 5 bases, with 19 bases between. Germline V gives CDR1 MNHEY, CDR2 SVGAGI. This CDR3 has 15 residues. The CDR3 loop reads CASSGRQAWGNEQYF. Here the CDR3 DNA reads TGTGCCAGCAGTGGTAGGCAGGCCTGGGGAAACGAGCAGTACTTC.

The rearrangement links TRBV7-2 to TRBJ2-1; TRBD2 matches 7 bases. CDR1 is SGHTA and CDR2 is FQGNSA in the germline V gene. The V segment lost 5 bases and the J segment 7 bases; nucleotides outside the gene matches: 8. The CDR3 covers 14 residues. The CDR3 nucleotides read TGTGCCAGCAGCCCCCGACTAGCTACTAATGAGCAGTTCTTC. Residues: CASSPRLATNEQFF.

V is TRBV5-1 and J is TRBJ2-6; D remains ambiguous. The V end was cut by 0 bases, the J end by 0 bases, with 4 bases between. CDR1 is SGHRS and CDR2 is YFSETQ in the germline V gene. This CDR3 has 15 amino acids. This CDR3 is CASSLGPSGANVLTF. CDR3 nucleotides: TGCGCCAGCAGCTTGGGTCCCTCTGGGGCCAACGTCCTGACTTTC.

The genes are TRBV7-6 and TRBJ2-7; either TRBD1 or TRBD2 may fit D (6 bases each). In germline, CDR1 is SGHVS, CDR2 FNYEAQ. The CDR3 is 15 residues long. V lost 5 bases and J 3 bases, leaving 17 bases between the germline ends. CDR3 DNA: TGTGCCAGCAGCCCGCTTAGGGGGGAGGACTACGAGCAGTACTTC. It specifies CASSPLRGEDYEQYF.

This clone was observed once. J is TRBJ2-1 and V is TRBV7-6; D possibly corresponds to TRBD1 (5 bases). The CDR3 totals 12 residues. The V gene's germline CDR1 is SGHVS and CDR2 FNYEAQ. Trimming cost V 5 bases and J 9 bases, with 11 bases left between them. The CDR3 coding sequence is TGTGCCAGCAGCCCCAGGGATGTTGAGCAGTTCTTC. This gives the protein CASSPRDVEQFF.

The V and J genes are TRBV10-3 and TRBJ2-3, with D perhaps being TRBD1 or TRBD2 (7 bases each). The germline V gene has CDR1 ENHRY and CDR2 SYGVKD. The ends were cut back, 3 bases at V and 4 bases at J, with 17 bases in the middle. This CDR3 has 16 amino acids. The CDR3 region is CAISDLTGRGADTQYF. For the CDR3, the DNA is TGTGCCATCAGTGACCTGACAGGGAGGGGGGCAGATACGCAGTATTTT.

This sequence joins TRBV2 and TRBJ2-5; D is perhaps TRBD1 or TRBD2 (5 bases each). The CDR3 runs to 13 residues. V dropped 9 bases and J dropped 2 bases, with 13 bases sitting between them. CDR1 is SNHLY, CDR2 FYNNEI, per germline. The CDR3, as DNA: TGTGCCAGGGCCGGGACGATTCAAGAGACCCAGTACTTC. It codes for CARAGTIQETQYF.

In DNA form, the CDR3 reads TGTGCCGTACAAAGCGCGGGAGCAAAAGACACCGGGGAGCTGTTTTTT. Its translation is CAVQSAGAKDTGELFF. This chain uses TRBV28 with TRBJ2-2; 7 bases map to TRBD2. Per the germline V gene, CDR1 is MDHEN and CDR2 is SYDVKM. The CDR3 sequence is 16 residues long. V lost 11 bases, J lost 3 bases, and 15 bases stayed unmatched.

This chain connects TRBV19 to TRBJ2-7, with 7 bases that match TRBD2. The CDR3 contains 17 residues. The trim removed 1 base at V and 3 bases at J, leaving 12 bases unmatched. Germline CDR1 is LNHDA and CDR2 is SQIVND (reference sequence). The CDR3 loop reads CASSIAPNWAGDYEQYF. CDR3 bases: TGTGCCAGTAGTATAGCCCCCAACTGGGCGGGAGACTACGAGCAGTACTTC.

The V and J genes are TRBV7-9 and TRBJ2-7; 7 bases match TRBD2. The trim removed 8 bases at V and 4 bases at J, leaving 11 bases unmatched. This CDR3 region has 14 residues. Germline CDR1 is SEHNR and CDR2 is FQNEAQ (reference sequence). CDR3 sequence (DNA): TGTGCCAGCGGATTAAAGGGCGGGAGTTACGAGCAGTACTTC. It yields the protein CASGLKGGSYEQYF.

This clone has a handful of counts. The DNA of the CDR3 is TGTGCCAGCAGCTTAGTTAGCGGGAGTGGCACAGATACGCAGTATTTT. This gives the protein CASSLVSGSGTDTQYF. V gene TRBV7-9 combines with J gene TRBJ2-3; 9 bases line up with TRBD2. Germline V gives CDR1 SEHNR, CDR2 FQNEAQ (reference sequence). CDR3 length: 16 amino acids. Trimming took 1 base from V and 1 from J; bases not matched to a gene: 3.

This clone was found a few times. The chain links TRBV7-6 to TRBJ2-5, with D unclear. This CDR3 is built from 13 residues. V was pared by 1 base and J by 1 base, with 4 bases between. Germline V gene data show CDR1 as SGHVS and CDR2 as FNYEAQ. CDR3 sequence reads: CASSLGVQETQYF. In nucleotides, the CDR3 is TGTGCCAGCAGCTTAGGCGTCCAAGAGACCCAGTACTTC.

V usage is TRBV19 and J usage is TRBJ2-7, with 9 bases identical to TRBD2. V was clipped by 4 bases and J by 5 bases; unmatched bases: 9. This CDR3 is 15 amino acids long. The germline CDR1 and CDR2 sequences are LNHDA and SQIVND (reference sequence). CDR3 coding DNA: TGTGCCAGTAGTAGTCTTAGCGGGAGAGTCAACGAGCAGTACTTC. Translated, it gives CASSSLSGRVNEQYF.